The next 7 T cell receptor beta chains were all read from a single sample in a study of T cell changes during pregnancy in multiple sclerosis. Sequencing used immunoSEQ multiplex PCR; TCRdb keeps in-frame clones, though not all of them. The sample includes just under 65,000 clones, around 92% of them seen just once. Sequenced material: peripheral blood, taken in the third trimester of pregnancy. The source is a female donor in good health, enrolled as a control in a pregnancy study.

V usage is TRBV7-9 and J usage is TRBJ2-7; tentative D call: TRBD2 (6 bases). V was pared by 3 bases and J by 1 base, with 13 bases between. This CDR3 is 15 amino acids long. Germline loops: CDR1 SEHNR, CDR2 FQNEAQ (reference sequence). CDR3: CASSFPPSASYEQYF. The CDR3 nucleotides read TGTGCCAGCAGCTTTCCGCCTAGCGCGTCCTACGAGCAGTACTTC.

This sequence joins TRBV7-9 and TRBJ2-3, with 7 bases lining up with TRBD2. The CDR3 loop spans 16 amino acids. The J segment lost 3 bases and the V segment lost 5 bases, leaving 11 bases of the junction unmatched. Germline CDR1 SEHNR, CDR2 FQNEAQ (reference sequence). CDR3 sequence (DNA): TGTGCCAGCAGCGAAGGGGCCCTAGCGGCAACAGATACGCAGTATTTT. Its protein is CASSEGALAATDTQYF.

This chain joins TRBV19 and TRBJ2-7; the D is unclear. Germline V gives CDR1 LNHDA, CDR2 SQIVND (reference sequence). This CDR3 comprises 14 residues. Trimming left V 2 bases short and J 0 bases short, with 8 bases between. This CDR3 is CASSITKNSYEQYF. The CDR3 region has the DNA TGTGCCAGTAGTATAACAAAGAACTCCTACGAGCAGTACTTC.

This chain joins TRBV5-1 and TRBJ2-1, with 8 positions matching TRBD2. The V gene's germline CDR1 is SGHRS and CDR2 YFSETQ. J was trimmed by 6 bases and V by 0 bases; bases with no gene match: 5. This CDR3 is built from 15 residues. CDR3 nucleotide sequence: TGCGCCAGCAGCTTGGGGGGACTAGTAGTCAATGAGCAGTTCTTC. Protein sequence: CASSLGGLVVNEQFF.

This clone was observed a single time. V usage is TRBV7-9 and J usage is TRBJ2-3; 8 nucleotides match TRBD2. With 2 bases clipped from V and 1 base from J, the junction kept 11 bases outside the gene matches. The CDR3 sequence is 18 residues long. The germline V gene has CDR1 SEHNR and CDR2 FQNEAQ (reference sequence). The CDR3 DNA reads as TGTGCCAGCAGCTTACCCTATCGGGTAGCGGGGCGCACAGATACGCAGTATTTT. Encoded protein: CASSLPYRVAGRTDTQYF. Full variable domain (rest looked up from reference TRBV7-9 and TRBJ2-3): DTGVSQNPRHKITKRGQNVTFRCDPISEHNRLYWYRQTLGQGPEFLTYFQNEAQLEKSRLLSDRFSAERPKGSFSTLEIQRTEQGDSAMYLCASSLPYRVAGRTDTQYFGPGTRLTVL.

This chain joins TRBV9 and TRBJ2-3; D is perhaps TRBD1 (5 bases). Trimming pared 7 bases from V and 0 bases from J, leaving 12 bases between. CDR1 SGDLS and CDR2 YYNGEE come from the germline V gene. CDR3 size: 14 residues. As DNA, the CDR3 is TGTGCCAGCCCGACAGCTTCTAGCACAGATACGCAGTATTTT. This gives the protein CASPTASSTDTQYF.

J is TRBJ2-7 and V is TRBV5-1; 11 bases line up with TRBD2. This CDR3 is 14 amino acids long. The junction had 4 bases not matched to a gene; V was cut back by 4 bases and J by 4 bases. Germline V gene sequence: CDR1 SGHRS, CDR2 YFSETQ. This chain's CDR3 is CASSVAGGVYEQYF. CDR3 sequence (DNA): TGCGCCAGCAGCGTAGCGGGAGGGGTATACGAGCAGTACTTC.